The 17 T cell receptor beta chains in this list originate from one sample, sequenced in a study of blood T cells in healthy people across ages. Together with a sample-barcoded 5' primer, a J-beta primer mix was included in a second PCR lasting about 7 to 12 cycles. Each CDR3 protein is one row after TCRdb ran MiXCR on the 5' RACE reads. The sample carries about 1.6 million distinct CDR3 sequences, around 35% recorded once. Source material: blood. The receptors were sampled from a woman in her 30s in good health.

The chain recombines TRBV20-1 with TRBJ2-1; 7 bases align to TRBD1. Germline CDR1 is DFQATT and CDR2 is SNEGSKA (reference sequence). Trimming at V came to 6 bases and at J to 13 bases, leaving 15 bases not matched to a gene. The CDR3 length is 13 residues. Here the CDR3 reads CSAFRDSKETQFF. The CDR3 region has the DNA TGCAGTGCCTTCCGGGACAGCAAAGAGACCCAGTTCTTC.

This chain uses TRBV6-6 with TRBJ2-7, with TRBD2 matching over 7 bases. Looked up from germline, CDR1 is MNHNY and CDR2 is SVGAGI (reference sequence). The CDR3 covers 12 residues. The V and J ends lost 10 bases and 0 bases, in that order; junction bases with no gene match: 3. CDR3 sequence: CATGRSSYEQYF. The CDR3 DNA sequence: TGTGCCACCGGGAGGAGCTCCTACGAGCAGTACTTC.

The chain recombines TRBV20-1 with TRBJ1-6; D may be TRBD1 (5 bases). This CDR3 comprises 16 residues. Germline assignment: CDR1 DFQATT and CDR2 SNEGSKA (reference sequence). The V end lost 6 bases, the J end lost 8 bases, and 23 bases lay between the germline ends. For the CDR3, the DNA is TGCAGTGCCGCACCTACGACGGGAGGGGTCGATTCACCCCTCCACTTT. Translated: CSAAPTTGGVDSPLHF.

V usage is TRBV11-2 and J usage is TRBJ1-1; the D is unclear. The CDR3 has 13 amino acids. Trimming took 0 bases from V and 7 from J, leaving 9 bases between them. CDR1 SGHAT and CDR2 FQNNGV come from the germline V gene. The CDR3 DNA sequence: TGTGCCAGCAGCTTAGATCGGCGAAGTGAAGCTTTCTTT. This codes for CASSLDRRSEAFF.

The J gene is TRBJ2-3, the V gene TRBV18; 14 nucleotides agree with TRBD2. The germline CDR1 and CDR2 sequences are KGHSH and LQKENI. This CDR3 is built from 19 residues. The trim removed 4 bases at V and 5 bases at J, leaving 14 bases unmatched. CDR3 DNA sequence: TGTGCCAGCTCACGGTACATTCCGGGACTAGCGGGAGCCGAAGATACGCAGTATTTT. It codes for CASSRYIPGLAGAEDTQYF.

This chain connects TRBV5-1 to TRBJ1-4; D unclear. Trimming cost V 2 bases and J 4 bases, with 18 bases left between them. The CDR3 sequence is 17 residues long. Germline V CDR1 and CDR2: SGHRS, YFSETQ. CDR3 sequence: CASSLQPAARDNEKLFF. The CDR3 coding sequence is TGCGCCAGCAGCTTACAACCTGCCGCCAGAGATAATGAAAAACTGTTTTTT.

This clonotype was found a few times. The CDR3, as DNA: TGTGCCAGCAGCCCCTACCCGGTCTGGGACTCCTCCTACGAGCAGTACTTC. This encodes CASSPYPVWDSSYEQYF. The V gene is TRBV13, the J gene TRBJ2-7; D possibly corresponds to TRBD2 (6 bases). V lost 5 bases, J lost 0 bases, and 20 bases lay in between. Germline CDR1 reads PRHDT; CDR2 reads FYEKMQ (reference sequence). This CDR3 comprises 17 residues.

Concerning this clonotype itself: One junction end does not reproduce the germline sequence, and a read error may be involved. The V call is TRBV27, the J call TRBJ2-2; no reliable D call. From germline, CDR1 is MNHEY and CDR2 SMNVEV (reference sequence). The CDR3 sequence is 12 residues long. The CDR3 nucleotides read TGTGCCAGCAGACTGAGCACCGAGGAGCTGTTTTTT. This encodes CASRLSTEELFF.

V usage is TRBV20-1 and J usage is TRBJ2-5, with D possibly being TRBD1 or TRBD2 (6 bases each). Trimming cost V 6 bases and J 5 bases, with 16 bases left between them. This CDR3 spans 13 amino acids. Germline V gene sequence: CDR1 DFQATT, CDR2 SNEGSKA (reference sequence). For the CDR3, the DNA is TGCAGTGCCCGGTTCCCGGGGGCCGAGACCCAGTACTTC. Residues: CSARFPGAETQYF.

This clonotype has only a few counts. The V call is TRBV4-1, the J call TRBJ2-5; a possible D gene is TRBD2 (7 bases). The length of the CDR3 is 16 residues. Germline CDR1 MGHRA, CDR2 YSYEKL. Trimming took 0 bases from V and 6 from J, leaving 17 bases between them. The CDR3 DNA sequence: TGCGCCAGCAGCCAAGAGGGGTGGGGGGGCATGAAGACCCAGTACTTC. Translated: CASSQEGWGGMKTQYF.

This chain uses TRBV6-1 with TRBJ2-1; unclear D gene. CDR3 length equals 13 residues. V was clipped by 6 bases and J by 6 bases, with 12 bases between them. Germline V lookup: CDR1 MNHNS, CDR2 SASEGT. The CDR3 sequence: CASRLHWSNEQFF. The CDR3 region has the DNA TGTGCCAGCAGGCTTCACTGGTCCAATGAGCAGTTCTTC.

The chain combines TRBV27 with TRBJ2-3; 8 bases fit TRBD1. The J segment lost 5 bases and the V segment lost 6 bases, leaving 10 bases of the junction unmatched. CDR1 is MNHEY, CDR2 SMNVEV, per germline (reference sequence). CDR3 length equals 15 residues. CDR3 sequence reads: CASRTGTGSLDTQYF. CDR3 DNA: TGTGCCAGCAGAACCGGGACAGGTTCCTTAGATACGCAGTATTTT.

The rearrangement joins TRBV7-7 to TRBJ2-5, with 9 bases identical to TRBD1. CDR3 size: 15 residues. The V gene's germline CDR1 is SSHAT and CDR2 FNYEAQ (reference sequence). Trimming at V came to 5 bases and at J to 2 bases, leaving 6 bases not matched to a gene. For the CDR3, the DNA is TGTGCCAGCAGCGAAGGGACAGGGAATCAAGAGACCCAGTACTTC. Protein: CASSEGTGNQETQYF.

As regards this clonotype: One base away lies a much larger clone, so this may be a sequencing read error. This chain joins TRBV4-1 and TRBJ2-7, with unresolved D. Germline loops: CDR1 MGHRA, CDR2 YSYEKL. There are 13 residues in the CDR3. The CDR3 coding sequence is TGCGCCAGCAGCCAAGGGGCGTCCTACGCGCAGTACTTC. Its translation is CASSQGASYAQYF.

This chain uses TRBV20-1 with TRBJ2-5; D is undetermined. Germline V lookup: CDR1 DFQATT, CDR2 SNEGSKA (reference sequence). Trimming left V 5 bases short and J 5 bases short, with 12 bases between. The CDR3 runs to 12 residues. The CDR3 here is CSASKAGETQYF. The DNA for the CDR3 is TGCAGTGCTTCGAAGGCCGGGGAGACCCAGTACTTC.

This clonotype appeared many times. The chain employs TRBV20-1 and TRBJ2-6, with D uncertain. CDR3 size: 15 residues. The V end lost 3 bases, the J end lost 0 bases, and 9 bases lay between the germline ends. The V gene's germline CDR1 is DFQATT and CDR2 SNEGSKA (reference sequence). The CDR3 protein is CSARMWGSGANVLTF. The CDR3 nucleotides are TGCAGTGCTAGGATGTGGGGCTCTGGGGCCAACGTCCTGACTTTC.

This clonotype has just a few counts. This sequence joins TRBV5-1 and TRBJ1-2; possible D gene TRBD1, 6 bases. Germline values: CDR1 SGHRS, CDR2 YFSETQ. V was cut by 7 bases and J by 0 bases, with 19 bases left in between. This CDR3 is 16 amino acids long. CDR3 nucleotides: TGCGCCAGCGGCCCCAGCCCGGACAGAACTAACTATGGCTACACCTTC. Translated: CASGPSPDRTNYGYTF.